This T cell receptor beta chain originates from a study of blood T cell repertoires in COVID-19 (dated by TCRdb to 2020 to 2021). With respect to the entire study: Samples from collaborators originated in the United States, Italy and Spain and spanned both the acute and convalescent phases of COVID-19. Subjects who had been exposed to COVID-19, were actively infected with it, or had recovered from it provided the deeply sampled blood TCRbeta repertoires that made up the dataset. Samples came from the ongoing ImmuneRACE study (first 160 participants) plus 1,254 subjects from 6 global collaborators. The prospective study material was composed of cDNA or gDNA derived from T cells, B-cell-depleted T cells, or PBMCs. Nearly every sample came with metadata listing a de-identified subject ID, COVID-19 status, age in years and sex. Where available, HLA class I and class II types were obtained from metadata supplied by the sample provider rather than from assay-based typing. The repertoires were released in a freely available public database intended as a resource for research on the immune response to SARS-CoV-2. On the study overall, not on this receptor specifically: The amount of clinical and demographic metadata varied by source and participant and was provided uncurated.

Measured from the cysteine to the phenylalanine, the CDR3 is 13 residues long. The entry retains the CDR3 DNA only, 39 bases that are in frame from base 1. CDR1 and CDR2 were assigned from the germline V gene (reference sequence) as MNHEY and SMNVEV. Trimming takes 7 bases from V and 8 bases from J, and the germline ends sit 14 bases apart. As concerns this clone: Its binding antigen is unknown. There are no base qualities to consult, and no much larger clone falls within one base.

The immunoSEQ Assay, a bias-controlled multiplex PCR, was used to amplify TCRbeta CDR3 regions from genomic DNA. The authors processed their data as follows. The number of nucleated cells in each sample was estimated by amplification of reference gene primers within the assay. Sequence reads were collapsed and filtered to measure the absolute abundance of every unique TCRbeta CDR3 rearrangement. For each sample, productive Simpson clonality was calculated by taking the square root of Simpson's diversity index across productive rearrangements. TCRdb stores this immuneACCESS table with in-frame sequences only. Part of the clones is absent; in the studies checked, under half of the shortfall reflects unresolved V genes, and no reason is known for the rest. The V and J calls and clone size were taken over from that table, and D and trimming were inferred from the DNA. For this sample the table gives a few hundred thousand clones, of which 84% were detected only once. Roughly a tenth of the sample rests with the top ten.

In Seattle, one collaborating source enrolled patients while the infection was active and tracked those patients longitudinally over the course of disease. Whole blood was collected in K2EDTA tubes by collaborating institutions according to the institutions' own protocols. For TCRbeta analysis, collaborator samples were shipped as frozen whole blood, as isolated PBMCs, or as DNA extracted from either sample type. This receptor was taken from a woman of 80 years or more with COVID-19, enrolled during active disease. The specimen was peripheral blood. Recombination connected TRBV27 to TRBJ1-4; a weak D assignment points to TRBD1 (6 bases agree). The CDR3: CASMVSQGEKLFF. Read as DNA, the sequence is TGTGCCAGCATGGTATCTCAGGGGGAAAAACTGTTTTTT.